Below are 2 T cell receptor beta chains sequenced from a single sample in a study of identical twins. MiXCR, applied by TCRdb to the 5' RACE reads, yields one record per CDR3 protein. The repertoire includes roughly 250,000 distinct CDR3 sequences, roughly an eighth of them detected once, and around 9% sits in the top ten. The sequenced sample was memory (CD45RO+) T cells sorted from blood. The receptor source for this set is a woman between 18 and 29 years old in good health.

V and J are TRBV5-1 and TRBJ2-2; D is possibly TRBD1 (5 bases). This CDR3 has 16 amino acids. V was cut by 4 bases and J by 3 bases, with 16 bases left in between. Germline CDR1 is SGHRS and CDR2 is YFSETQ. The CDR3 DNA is TGCGCCAGCAGCGCACTGACAGTTCGGGACACCGGGGAGCTGTTTTTT. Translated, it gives CASSALTVRDTGELFF.

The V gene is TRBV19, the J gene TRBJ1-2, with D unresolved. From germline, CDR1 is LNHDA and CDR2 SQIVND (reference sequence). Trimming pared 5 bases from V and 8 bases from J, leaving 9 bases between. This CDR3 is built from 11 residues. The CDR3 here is CASSYGAGYTF. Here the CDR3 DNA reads TGTGCCAGTAGTTATGGAGCGGGCTACACCTTC.